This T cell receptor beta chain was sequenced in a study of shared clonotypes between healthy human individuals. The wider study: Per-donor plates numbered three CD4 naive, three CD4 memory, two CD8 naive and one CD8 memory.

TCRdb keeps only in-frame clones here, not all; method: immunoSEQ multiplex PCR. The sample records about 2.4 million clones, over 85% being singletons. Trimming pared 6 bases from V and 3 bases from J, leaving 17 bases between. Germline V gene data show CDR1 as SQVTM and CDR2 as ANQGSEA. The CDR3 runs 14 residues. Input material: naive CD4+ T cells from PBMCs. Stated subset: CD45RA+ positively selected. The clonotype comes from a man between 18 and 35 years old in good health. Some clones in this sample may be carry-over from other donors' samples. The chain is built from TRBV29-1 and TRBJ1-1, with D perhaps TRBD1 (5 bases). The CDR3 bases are TGCAGCGTCAGGGCCCAGTCTGGGGACACTGAAGCTTTCTTT. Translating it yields CSVRAQSGDTEAFF.